This TCR beta chain was recovered during a study of CXCR3-negative and CXCR3-positive naive CD8 T cells. Study background: The TRB read total, approximately 150 million, broke down to about 1.5 +/- 0.3 million reads per library.

CDR1 is SEHNR, CDR2 FQNEAQ, per germline (reference sequence). This CDR3 has 15 amino acids. The libraries of TRB cDNA were prepared using 5' RACE with UMI labels. TCRdb re-called the 5' RACE reads; every CDR3 protein appears as one record, without DNA. This sample's table reports 130,000 to 150,000 distinct CDR3 sequences. Whole-study findings and limits: Diversity proved comparably high across both naive subsets and much lower in memory CD8+ cells. Hydrophobicity was higher for TRB CDR3s found in CXCR3-positive naive cells than in CXCR3-negative naive cells.

With regard to this clonotype: Its cognate antigen is unknown.

The sequenced sample consisted of naive CXCR3+ CD8+ T cells from blood. Subset defined: CD45RO-CCR7+CD27+CD95- naive CD8+ T cells expressing CXCR3 (TNR3+). The chain employs TRBV7-9 and TRBJ2-1; the D gene TCRdb calls, TRBD2, cannot be checked with no DNA. The sequence was obtained from a human donor in good health. Some clones in this sample may be carry-over from other donors' samples. CDR3: CASRAIAGVTNEQFF.